These T cell receptor beta chains were read from a single sample in a study of blood T cell repertoires in COVID-19. Only in-frame clones appear in the TCRdb table, and some are missing; sequencing was by immunoSEQ multiplex PCR. The data show roughly 300,000 clones, 80% to 90% seen once. The sequenced sample consisted of peripheral blood. These receptors were taken from a woman between 50 and 59 years old who had recovered from COVID-19. The CDR3 runs from the conserved cysteine through the conserved F or W. A D gene is named only where the DNA matches it firmly. Size is stated for part of the rows, as once, few or many counts, or as a class when the clone is expanded.

J gene | D gene | V gene | clone size | CDR3 DNA | CDR3 protein
TRBJ1-6 | . | TRBV30 | . | TGTGCCTGGAGTCACGGAGGCGATTCACCCCTCCACTTT | CAWSHGGDSPLHF
TRBJ1-5 | . | TRBV7-8 | . | TGTGCCAGCAGCTTCTGGGTGGCGGGTCCTCAGCCCCAGCATTTT | CASSFWVAGPQPQHF
TRBJ1-4 | . | TRBV4-1 | . | TGCGCCAGCAGCCAAATAGGGAGCGAAAAACTGTTTTTT | CASSQIGSEKLFF
TRBJ2-7 | . | TRBV6-5 | . | TGTGCCAGCAGGACTAATCCGGGCCCTTACGAGCAGTACTTC | CASRTNPGPYEQYF
TRBJ2-7 | TRBD1 | TRBV9 | few | TGTGCCAGCAGCGCATTGGACAGGGGCGAGCAGTACTTC | CASSALDRGEQYF
TRBJ2-7 | TRBD1 | TRBV3-1/TRBV3-2 | . | TGTGCCAGCAGCCAAGAGACAGGGGGGAGGGGGGAGCAGTACTTC | CASSQETGGRGEQYF
TRBJ2-2 | . | TRBV28 | . | TGTGCCAGCAGGCTAGCATCCGGGGAGCTGTTTTTT | CASRLASGELFF
TRBJ2-2 | TRBD2 | TRBV24-1 | . | TGTGCCACCAGTGACCCGGGGGGGCCACACACCGGGGAGCTGTTTTTT | CATSDPGGPHTGELFF
TRBJ2-3 | TRBD2 | TRBV11-2 | . | TGTGCCAGCAGCTTAGGAAGTGGGGGGGCAGATACGCAGTATTTT | CASSLGSGGADTQYF
TRBJ2-7 | . | TRBV28 | . | TGTGCCAGCAGCTCGATGGGCAGCTCCTACGAGCAGTACTTC | CASSSMGSSYEQYF
TRBJ2-7 | TRBD1 | TRBV4-3 | . | TGCGCCAGCAGCCACAGGGTCGGCCAGGGGGCTATTCACGAGCAGTACTTC | CASSHRVGQGAIHEQYF
TRBJ2-7 | TRBD2 | TRBV15 | . | TGTGCCACCAGCAGGCCTGGGAGGGGCAAGTACGAGCAGTACTTC | CATSRPGRGKYEQYF
TRBJ2-7 | TRBD2 | TRBV14 | . | TGTGCCAGCAGCCAAGAGGTGTGGGGGGGACTAGCGGGAGGGATGAGCTCCTACGAGCAGTACTTC | CASSQEVWGGLAGGMSSYEQYF
TRBJ2-1 | TRBD2 | TRBV5-1 | . | TGCGCCAGCAGCTTAACTAGCGGGTCCTACAATGAGCAGTTCTTC | CASSLTSGSYNEQFF
TRBJ1-4 | . | TRBV7-2 | . | TGTGCCAGCAGCTTTTCGGTGGGGAGTGAAAAACTGTTTTTT | CASSFSVGSEKLFF
TRBJ1-5 | . | TRBV19 | . | TGTGCCAGTAGTAGAGGTAGAGGGATCCGAGTAGGAGCGGGAAGCAATCAGCCCCAGCATTTT | CASSRGRGIRVGAGSNQPQHF
TRBJ1-2 | TRBD1 | TRBV6-6 | . | TGTGCCAGCAGTCTCGGGACAGGGGACGGCTACACCTTC | CASSLGTGDGYTF
TRBJ1-3 | . | TRBV4-3 | . | TGCGCCAGCAGCGAACTCTCTGGAAACACCATATATTTT | CASSELSGNTIYF
TRBJ2-3 | TRBD2 | TRBV7-2 | . | TGTGCCAGCAGTAATCCCGGGACTAGCGGGAGAAGGGTCCGAGATACGCAGTATTTT | CASSNPGTSGRRVRDTQYF
TRBJ1-2 | . | TRBV6-1 | . | TGTGCCAGCAGTGAATGGGGAGGGACAAATGGCTACACCTTC | CASSEWGGTNGYTF
TRBJ2-7 | TRBD2 | TRBV27 | . | TGTGCCAGCAGTTTATCAGTTCCTAGCGGGAGCTTCTACGAGCAGTACTTC | CASSLSVPSGSFYEQYF
TRBJ2-1 | TRBD2 | TRBV23-1 | . | TGCGCCAGCAACACTGGAGCGGGAGGGCCCGTCGGTGAGCAGTTCTTC | CASNTGAGGPVGEQFF
TRBJ2-7 | . | TRBV28 | . | TGTGCCAGCAGTTTAATCGTTCGTTCCCTCGGCGAGCAGTACTTC | CASSLIVRSLGEQYF
TRBJ2-6 | . | TRBV7-2 | . | TGTGCCAGCAGCAAGACTGTCTCTGGGGCCAACGTCCTGACTTTC | CASSKTVSGANVLTF
TRBJ1-2 | TRBD1 | TRBV5-4 | . | TGTGCCAGCAGCTCCGGCGGGACAGGTTCGAACTATGGCTACACCTTC | CASSSGGTGSNYGYTF
TRBJ2-7 | . | TRBV21-1 | . | TGTGCCAGCAGCAAAGCGGGGCCCGTAGCGGGAGGCCCACCCGGGGAGCAGTACTTC | CASSKAGPVAGGPPGEQYF
TRBJ1-3 | TRBD1 | TRBV7-2 | few | TGTGCCAGCAGCTTGGGGACAGACTCTGGAAACACCATATATTTT | CASSLGTDSGNTIYF
TRBJ2-7 | . | TRBV27 | . | TGTGCCAGCAGTTCGGGGGTCGAGCAGTACTTC | CASSSGVEQYF
TRBJ2-3 | TRBD1 | TRBV2 | . | TGTGCCAGAAGGACAGGGAGAACTAGCACAGATACGCAGTATTTT | CARRTGRTSTDTQYF
TRBJ2-1 | TRBD2 | TRBV2 | . | TGTGCCAGCGGGCCAAGGGGACTACGTTACAATGAGCAGTTCTTC | CASGPRGLRYNEQFF